This entry features one TCR beta chain sequence. Its matching antigen is unknown. The entry originates in a study of blood T cells in healthy people across ages. General observations from the study: Among T cells, TCR beta diversity per million cells dropped roughly linearly as age rose.

Together with a sample-barcoded 5' primer, a J-beta primer mix was included in a second PCR lasting 7 to 11 cycles. Sequencing yielded, for each sample, at least 2.5 million paired-end reads carrying CDR3. TCRdb independently ran MiXCR on the 5' RACE reads; one entry per CDR3 protein. Of some 1.6 million distinct CDR3 sequences in the sample, approximately 32% were seen once. The CDR3 is made up of 15 amino acids. With 3 bases clipped from V and 1 base from J, the junction kept 4 bases outside the gene matches. Germline V CDR1 and CDR2: MNHEY, SMNVEV (reference sequence). V and J are TRBV27 and TRBJ1-1; 8 bases are shared with TRBD1. This receptor was obtained from a young woman in good health. The sample taken for sequencing was blood. The CDR3 coding sequence is TGTGCCAGCAGTTTTAGTACAGGGGGGAACACTGAAGCTTTCTTT. This codes for CASSFSTGGNTEAFF.